Detailed here is one T cell receptor (beta chain). Its antigen is not identified. A universal primer site was added by template switching, and unique molecular identifiers were carried by the cDNA. TCRdb used MiXCR to reprocess the 5' RACE reads, holding one entry per CDR3 protein. This table has a few hundred thousand distinct CDR3 sequences, over 9% appearing once. The source of the sample is a study of identical twins. General study points: Invariant populations such as MAIT and iNKT cells could partly muddle zero-insertion analyses. There was an excess of low generation probability in the out-of-frame alpha sequences that twins shared.

From germline, CDR1 is MNHEY and CDR2 SMNVEV (reference sequence). Trimming left V 8 bases short and J 1 base short, with 12 bases between. This CDR3 contains 14 residues. The same data also contributed to another study, on yellow fever vaccine responses in identical twins.

The TCR was taken from a woman younger than 30 in good health. The chain joins TRBV27 to TRBJ2-1; possibly TRBD1 or TRBD2 for D (5 bases each). Sequencing was carried out using CD8+ T cells sorted from blood. The CDR3 protein is CASGAAVSYNEQFF. CDR3 in DNA: TGTGCCAGCGGGGCAGCGGTATCCTACAATGAGCAGTTCTTC.